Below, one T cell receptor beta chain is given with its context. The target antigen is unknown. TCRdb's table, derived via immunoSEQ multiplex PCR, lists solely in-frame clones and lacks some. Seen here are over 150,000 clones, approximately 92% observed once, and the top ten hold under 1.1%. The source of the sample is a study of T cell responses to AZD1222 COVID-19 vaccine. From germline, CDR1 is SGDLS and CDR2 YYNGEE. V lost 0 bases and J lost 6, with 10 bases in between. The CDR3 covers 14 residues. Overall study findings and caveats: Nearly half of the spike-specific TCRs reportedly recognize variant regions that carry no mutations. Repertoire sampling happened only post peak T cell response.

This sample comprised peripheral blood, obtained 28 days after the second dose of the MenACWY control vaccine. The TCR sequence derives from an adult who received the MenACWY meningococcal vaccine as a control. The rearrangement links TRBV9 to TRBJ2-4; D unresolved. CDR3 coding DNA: TGTGCCAGCAGCGTAGGTGTGGATTTAAACATTCAGTACTTC. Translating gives CASSVGVDLNIQYF.